Below, one TCR beta chain is given with its context. Original methodology: Estimation of nucleated cell counts relied on the amplification of reference gene primers. Data came from immunoSEQ multiplex PCR; TCRdb stores just in-frame clones and leaves some out. That table furnishes V, J and clone size, whereas the DNA furnished D and trimming. Of 65,000 to 80,000 clones in the sample, roughly 90% are singletons; the top ten hold 2%. This sample was included in a study of blood T cell repertoires in COVID-19. On the study more broadly: COVID-19 samples, acute and convalescent, were from the United States, Italy and Spain. Sample material is recorded as cDNA or gDNA derived from T cells, B-cell-depleted T cells, or PBMCs.

Germline V gene data show CDR1 as KGHDR and CDR2 as SFDVKD. The CDR3 is made up of 16 amino acids. V gave up 4 bases and J gave up 0 bases, with 9 bases separating them. The origin of this receptor is a man aged 25 to 40 with acute or convalescent COVID-19. This chain links TRBV24-1 with TRBJ2-6; no clear D gene. Sequenced: peripheral blood. This CDR3 is CATSDRQTSGANVLTF. The CDR3 nucleotides read TGTGCCACCAGTGACAGGCAAACCTCTGGGGCCAACGTCCTGACTTTC.